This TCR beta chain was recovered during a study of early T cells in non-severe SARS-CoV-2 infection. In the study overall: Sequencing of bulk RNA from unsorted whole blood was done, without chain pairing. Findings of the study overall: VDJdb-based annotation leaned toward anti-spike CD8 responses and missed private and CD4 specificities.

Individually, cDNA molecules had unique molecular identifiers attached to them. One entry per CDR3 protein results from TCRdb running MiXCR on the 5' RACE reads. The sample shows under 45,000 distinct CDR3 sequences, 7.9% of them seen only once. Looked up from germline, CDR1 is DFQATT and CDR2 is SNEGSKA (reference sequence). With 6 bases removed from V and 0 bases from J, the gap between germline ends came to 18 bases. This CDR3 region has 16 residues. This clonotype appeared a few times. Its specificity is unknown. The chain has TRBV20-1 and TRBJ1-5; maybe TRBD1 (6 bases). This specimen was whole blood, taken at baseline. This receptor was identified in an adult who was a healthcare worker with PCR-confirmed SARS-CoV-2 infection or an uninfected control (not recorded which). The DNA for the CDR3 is TGCAGTGCCCTCGAAGGGGGGCAATATAGCAATCAGCCCCAGCATTTT. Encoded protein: CSALEGGQYSNQPQHF.